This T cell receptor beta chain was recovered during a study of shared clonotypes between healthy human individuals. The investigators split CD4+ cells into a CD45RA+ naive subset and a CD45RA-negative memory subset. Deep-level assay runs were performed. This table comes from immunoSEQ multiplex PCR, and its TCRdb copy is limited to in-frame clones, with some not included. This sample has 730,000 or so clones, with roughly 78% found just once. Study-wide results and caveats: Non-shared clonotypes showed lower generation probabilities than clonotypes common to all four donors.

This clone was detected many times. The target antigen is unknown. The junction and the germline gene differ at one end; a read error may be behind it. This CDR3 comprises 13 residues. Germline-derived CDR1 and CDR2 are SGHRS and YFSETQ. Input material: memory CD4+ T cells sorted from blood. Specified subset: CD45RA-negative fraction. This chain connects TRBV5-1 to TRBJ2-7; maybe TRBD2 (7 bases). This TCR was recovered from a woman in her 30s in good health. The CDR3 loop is CASSLEGGLEASF. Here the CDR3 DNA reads TGCGCCAGCAGCTTGGAGGGGGGGCTAGAGGCCTCCTTC.